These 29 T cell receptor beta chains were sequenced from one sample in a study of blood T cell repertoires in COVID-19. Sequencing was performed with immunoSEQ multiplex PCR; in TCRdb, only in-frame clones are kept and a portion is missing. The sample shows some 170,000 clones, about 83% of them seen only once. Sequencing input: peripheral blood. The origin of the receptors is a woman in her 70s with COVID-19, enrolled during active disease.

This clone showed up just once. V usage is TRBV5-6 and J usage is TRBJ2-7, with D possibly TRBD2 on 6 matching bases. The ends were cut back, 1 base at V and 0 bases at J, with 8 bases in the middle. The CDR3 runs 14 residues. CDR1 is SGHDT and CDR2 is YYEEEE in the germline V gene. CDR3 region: CASSLFGGSYEQYF. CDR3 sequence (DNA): TGTGCCAGCAGCTTGTTCGGGGGCTCCTACGAGCAGTACTTC.

CDR3 sequence reads: CATSREGQGPYNEQFF. DNA of the CDR3: TGTGCCACCAGCAGAGAGGGACAGGGGCCGTACAATGAGCAGTTCTTC. The chain employs TRBV15 and TRBJ2-1; TRBD1 matches at 10 bases. The CDR3 contains 16 residues. Trimming removed 0 bases from V and 4 bases from J; junction bases left unmatched: 3. Germline V CDR1 and CDR2: LNHNV, YYDKDF (reference sequence).

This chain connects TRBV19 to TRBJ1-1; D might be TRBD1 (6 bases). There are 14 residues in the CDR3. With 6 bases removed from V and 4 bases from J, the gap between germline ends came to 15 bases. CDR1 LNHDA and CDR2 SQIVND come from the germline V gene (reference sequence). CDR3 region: CASRAHGGATEAFF. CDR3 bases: TGTGCCAGTAGGGCCCACGGGGGGGCCACTGAAGCTTTCTTT.

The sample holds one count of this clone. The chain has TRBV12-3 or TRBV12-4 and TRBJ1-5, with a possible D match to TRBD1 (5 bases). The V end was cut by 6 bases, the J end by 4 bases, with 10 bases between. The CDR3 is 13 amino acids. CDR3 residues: CASSQGRNQPQHF. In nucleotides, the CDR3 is TGTGCCAGCAGCCAGGGTCGGAATCAGCCCCAGCATTTT.

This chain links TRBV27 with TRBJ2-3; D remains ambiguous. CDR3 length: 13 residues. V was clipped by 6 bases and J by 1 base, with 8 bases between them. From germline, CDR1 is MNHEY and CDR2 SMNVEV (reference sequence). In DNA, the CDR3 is TGTGCCAGCAGGGAGCTACGCACAGATACGCAGTATTTT. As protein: CASRELRTDTQYF.

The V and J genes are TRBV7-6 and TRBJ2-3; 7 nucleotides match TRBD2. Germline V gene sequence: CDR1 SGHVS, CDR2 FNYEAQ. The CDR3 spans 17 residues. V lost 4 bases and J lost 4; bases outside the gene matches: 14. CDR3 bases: TGTGCCAGCAGCTCCCTTAGAGGCGGGAGTTTGGCAGATACGCAGTATTTT. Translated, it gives CASSSLRGGSLADTQYF. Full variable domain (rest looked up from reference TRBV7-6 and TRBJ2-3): GAGVSQSPRYKVTKRGQDVALRCDPISGHVSLYWYRQALGQGPEFLTYFNYEAQQDKSGLPNDRFSAERPEGSISTLTIQRTEQRDSAMYRCASSSLRGGSLADTQYFGPGTRLTVL.

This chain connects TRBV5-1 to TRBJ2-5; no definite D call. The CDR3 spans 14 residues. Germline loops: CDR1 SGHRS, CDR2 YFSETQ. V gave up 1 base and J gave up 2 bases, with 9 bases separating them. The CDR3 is CASSLLEQQETQYF. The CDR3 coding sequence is TGCGCCAGCAGCTTGTTAGAACAGCAAGAGACCCAGTACTTC.

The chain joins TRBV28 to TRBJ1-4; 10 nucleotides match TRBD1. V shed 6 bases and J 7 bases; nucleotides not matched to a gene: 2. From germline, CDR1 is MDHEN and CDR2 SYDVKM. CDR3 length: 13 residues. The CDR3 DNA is TGTGCCAGCAGGCGGGACAGGGGTGAAAAACTGTTTTTT. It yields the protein CASRRDRGEKLFF. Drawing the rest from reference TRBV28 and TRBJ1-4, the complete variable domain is DVKVTQSSRYLVKRTGEKVFLECVQDMDHENMFWYRQDPGLGLRLIYFSYDVKMKEKGDIPEGYSVSREKKERFSLILESASTNQTSMYLCASRRDRGEKLFFGSGTQLSVL.

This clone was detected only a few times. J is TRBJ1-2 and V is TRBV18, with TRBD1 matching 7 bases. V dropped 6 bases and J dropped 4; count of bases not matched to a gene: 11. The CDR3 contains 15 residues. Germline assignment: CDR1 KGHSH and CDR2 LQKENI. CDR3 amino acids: CASSLGTDLSYGYTF. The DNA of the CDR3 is TGTGCCAGCTCGCTGGGGACAGATCTATCCTATGGCTACACCTTC.

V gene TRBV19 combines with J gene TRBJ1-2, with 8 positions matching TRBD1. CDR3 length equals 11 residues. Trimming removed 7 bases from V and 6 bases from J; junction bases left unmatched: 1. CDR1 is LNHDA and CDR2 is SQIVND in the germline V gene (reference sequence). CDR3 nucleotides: TGTGCCAGTAAGACAGGGGATGGCTACACCTTC. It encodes CASKTGDGYTF.

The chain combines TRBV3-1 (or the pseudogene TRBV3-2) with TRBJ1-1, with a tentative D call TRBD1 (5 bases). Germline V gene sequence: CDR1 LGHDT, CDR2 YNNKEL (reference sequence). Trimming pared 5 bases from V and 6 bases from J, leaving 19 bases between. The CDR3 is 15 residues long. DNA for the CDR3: TGTGCCAGCAGCGACCCAGGTGCAGGGTTTGCTGAAGCTTTCTTT. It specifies CASSDPGAGFAEAFF.

CDR3 region: CATSDGRARDTYGYTF. In nucleotides, the CDR3 is TGTGCCACCAGTGACGGCCGGGCTCGGGACACATATGGCTACACCTTC. V and J are TRBV24-1 and TRBJ1-2; tentative D call: TRBD1 (6 bases). V lost 4 bases and J 5 bases, leaving 19 bases between the germline ends. The CDR3 is 16 residues long. Germline V lookup: CDR1 KGHDR, CDR2 SFDVKD.

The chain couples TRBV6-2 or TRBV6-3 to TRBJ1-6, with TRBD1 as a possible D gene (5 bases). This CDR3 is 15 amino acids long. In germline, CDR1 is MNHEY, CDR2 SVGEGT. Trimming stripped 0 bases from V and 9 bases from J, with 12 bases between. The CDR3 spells CASSYSGTFGSPLHF. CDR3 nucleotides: TGTGCCAGCAGTTACTCCGGGACTTTCGGTTCACCCCTCCACTTT.

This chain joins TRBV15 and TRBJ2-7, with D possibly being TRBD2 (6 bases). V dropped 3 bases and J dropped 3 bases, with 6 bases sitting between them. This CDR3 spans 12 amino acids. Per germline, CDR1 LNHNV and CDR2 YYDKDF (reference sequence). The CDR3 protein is CATSRDYYEQYF. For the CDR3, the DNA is TGTGCCACCAGCAGGGACTACTACGAGCAGTACTTC.

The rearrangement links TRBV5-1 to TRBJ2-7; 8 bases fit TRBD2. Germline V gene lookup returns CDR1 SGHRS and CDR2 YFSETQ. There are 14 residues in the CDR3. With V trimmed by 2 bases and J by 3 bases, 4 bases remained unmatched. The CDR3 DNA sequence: TGCGCCAGCAGCTTCGATAGCGGGGACTACGAGCAGTACTTC. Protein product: CASSFDSGDYEQYF.

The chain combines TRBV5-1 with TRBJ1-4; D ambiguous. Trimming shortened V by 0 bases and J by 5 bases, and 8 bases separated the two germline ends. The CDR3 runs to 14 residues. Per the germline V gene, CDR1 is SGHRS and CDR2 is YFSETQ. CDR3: CASSLDARNEKLFF. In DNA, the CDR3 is TGCGCCAGCAGCTTGGATGCGCGAAATGAAAAACTGTTTTTT.

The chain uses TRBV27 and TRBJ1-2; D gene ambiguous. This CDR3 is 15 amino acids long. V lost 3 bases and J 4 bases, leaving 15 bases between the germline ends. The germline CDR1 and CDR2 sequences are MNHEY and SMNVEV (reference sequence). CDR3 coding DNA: TGTGCCAGCAGTTTTCCTCGGGAGCTGGCCTATGGCTACACCTTC. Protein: CASSFPRELAYGYTF.

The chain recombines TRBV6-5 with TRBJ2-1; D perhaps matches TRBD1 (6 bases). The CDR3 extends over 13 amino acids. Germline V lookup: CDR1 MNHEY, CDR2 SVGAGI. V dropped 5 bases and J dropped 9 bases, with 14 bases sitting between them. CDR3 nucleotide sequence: TGTGCCAGCAGTAACAGGGCTATGGGTGAGCAGTTCTTC. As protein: CASSNRAMGEQFF.

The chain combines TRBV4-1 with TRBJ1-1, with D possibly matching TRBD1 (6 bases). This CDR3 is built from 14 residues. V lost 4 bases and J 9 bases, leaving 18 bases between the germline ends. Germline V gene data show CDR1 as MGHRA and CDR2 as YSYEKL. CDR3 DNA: TGCGCCAGCAGCCTTGGCCCAGGGGCCGGAAAAGCTTTCTTT. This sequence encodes CASSLGPGAGKAFF.

CDR3 nucleotides: TGTGCCTGGAGTCCTGGACTAGCGGGAGGTAACAATGAGCAGTTCTTC. Amino acids: CAWSPGLAGGNNEQFF. The chain recombines TRBV30 with TRBJ2-1, with 14 bases matching TRBD2. CDR3 length: 16 residues. The V gene end was trimmed by 2 bases and the J gene end by 5 bases; junction bases not matched to a gene: 5. Germline CDR1 is GTSNPN and CDR2 is SVGIG (reference sequence).

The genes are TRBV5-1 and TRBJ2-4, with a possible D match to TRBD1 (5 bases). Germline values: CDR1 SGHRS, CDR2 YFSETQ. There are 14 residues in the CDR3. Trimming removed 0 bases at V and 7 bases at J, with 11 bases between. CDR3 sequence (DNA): TGCGCCAGCAGCTTGGACAGGAGCAGGAACATTCAGTACTTC. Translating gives CASSLDRSRNIQYF.

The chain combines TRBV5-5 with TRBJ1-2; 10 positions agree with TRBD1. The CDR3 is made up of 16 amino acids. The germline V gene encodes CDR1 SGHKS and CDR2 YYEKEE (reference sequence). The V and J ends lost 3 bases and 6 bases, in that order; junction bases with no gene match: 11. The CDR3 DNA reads TGTGCCAGCAGCTCAATCGGGACAGGGGCGGGAGATGGCTACACCTTC. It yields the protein CASSSIGTGAGDGYTF.

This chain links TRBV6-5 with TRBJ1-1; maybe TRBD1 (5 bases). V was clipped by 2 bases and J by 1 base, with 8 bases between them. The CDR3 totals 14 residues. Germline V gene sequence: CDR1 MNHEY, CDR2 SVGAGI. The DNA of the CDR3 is TGTGCCAGCAGTTACCTGGGGGGGAACACTGAAGCTTTCTTT. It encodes CASSYLGGNTEAFF.

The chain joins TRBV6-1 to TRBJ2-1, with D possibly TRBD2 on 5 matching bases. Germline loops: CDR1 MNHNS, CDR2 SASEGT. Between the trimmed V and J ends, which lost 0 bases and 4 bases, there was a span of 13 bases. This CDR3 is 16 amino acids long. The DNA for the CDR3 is TGTGCCAGCAGTGAAGCATCGACTATCCCTTACAATGAGCAGTTCTTC. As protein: CASSEASTIPYNEQFF.

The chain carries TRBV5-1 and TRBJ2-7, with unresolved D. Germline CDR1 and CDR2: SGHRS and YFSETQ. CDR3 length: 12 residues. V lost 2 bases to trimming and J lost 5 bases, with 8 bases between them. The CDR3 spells CASSFLSHEQYF. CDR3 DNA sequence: TGCGCCAGCAGCTTTCTGTCTCACGAGCAGTACTTC.

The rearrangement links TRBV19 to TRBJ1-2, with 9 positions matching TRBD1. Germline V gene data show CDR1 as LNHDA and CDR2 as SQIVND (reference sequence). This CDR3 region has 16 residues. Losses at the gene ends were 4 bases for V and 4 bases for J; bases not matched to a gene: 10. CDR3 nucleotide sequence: TGTGCCAGTAGTACGAGACCGGGACAGGGTTTCTATGGCTACACCTTC. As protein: CASSTRPGQGFYGYTF. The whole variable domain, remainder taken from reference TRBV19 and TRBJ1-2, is DGGITQSPKYLFRKEGQNVTLSCEQNLNHDAMYWYRQDPGQGLRLIYYSQIVNDFQKGDIAEGYSVSREKKESFPLTVTSAQKNPTAFYLCASSTRPGQGFYGYTFGSGTRLTVV.

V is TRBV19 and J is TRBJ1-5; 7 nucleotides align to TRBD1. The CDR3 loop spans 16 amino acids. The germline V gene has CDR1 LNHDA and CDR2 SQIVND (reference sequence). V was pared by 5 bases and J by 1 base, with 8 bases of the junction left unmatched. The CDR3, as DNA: TGTGCCAGTAGTTTCCGACAGGGTGCCAGCAATCAGCCCCAGCATTTT. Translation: CASSFRQGASNQPQHF. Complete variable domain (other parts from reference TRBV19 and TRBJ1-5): DGGITQSPKYLFRKEGQNVTLSCEQNLNHDAMYWYRQDPGQGLRLIYYSQIVNDFQKGDIAEGYSVSREKKESFPLTVTSAQKNPTAFYLCASSFRQGASNQPQHFGDGTRLSIL.

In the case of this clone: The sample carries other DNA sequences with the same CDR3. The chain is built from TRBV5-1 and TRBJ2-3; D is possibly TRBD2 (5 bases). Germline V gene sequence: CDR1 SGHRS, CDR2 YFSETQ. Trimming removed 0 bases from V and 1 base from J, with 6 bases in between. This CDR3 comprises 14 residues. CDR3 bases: TGCGCCAGCAGCTTGGCCGGGGGCACAGATACGCAGTATTTT. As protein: CASSLAGGTDTQYF.

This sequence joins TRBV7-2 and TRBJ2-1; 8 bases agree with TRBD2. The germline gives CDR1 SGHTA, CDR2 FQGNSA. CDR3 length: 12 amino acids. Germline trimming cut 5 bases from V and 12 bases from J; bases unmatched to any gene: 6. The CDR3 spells CASSRTSRVQFF. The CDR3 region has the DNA TGTGCCAGCAGCCGGACTAGCCGGGTGCAGTTCTTC.